This is a list of T cell receptor beta chains from one sample in a study of T-cell memory formation after mild COVID-19. In TCRdb, the 5' RACE reads were re-called with MiXCR into one record per CDR3 protein. The sample yields fewer than 700,000 distinct CDR3 sequences, about 20% seen once. Sequencing used PBMCs or a T cell subset sorted from them (not recorded which). Receptors were obtained from an adult woman who had mild COVID-19 (a few samples of this study predate the infection). Cell type and time point are not known. The CDR3 runs from the conserved cysteine through the conserved F or W. D genes are given only for firm matches. The listing skips clone size in some rows; elsewhere it reads once, few, many or a size class.

v_gene,abundance,j_gene,len,d_gene,CDR3nt,CDR3aa
TRBV4-1,NA,TRBJ1-3,15,TRBD1,TGCGCCAGCAGCCGGCAGACAGGGGGTGGAAACACCATATATTTT,CASSRQTGGGNTIYF
TRBV19,few,TRBJ2-3,15,TRBD2,TGTGCCAGTAGTAATAGCGGGGGTGGGGAAGATACGCAGTATTTT,CASSNSGGGEDTQYF
TRBV24-1,NA,TRBJ2-3,15,NA,TGTGCCACCAGTTCCGGGGCTAGCGGCACAGATACGCAGTATTTT,CATSSGASGTDTQYF
TRBV12-3/TRBV12-4,many,TRBJ2-1,16,TRBD2,TGTGCCAGCAGTCCTGCTGGACTAGCGGGGTTAGGTGAGCAGTTCTTC,CASSPAGLAGLGEQFF
TRBV5-1,NA,TRBJ2-7,12,NA,TGCGCCAGCAGCTTAGGGAGCACCGAGCAGTACTTC,CASSLGSTEQYF
TRBV7-6,NA,TRBJ2-7,11,NA,TGTGCCAGCAGCACGGGGGCGGGGCAGTACTTC,CASSTGAGQYF
TRBV5-6,few,TRBJ1-2,13,NA,TGTGCCAGCAGCTTTCCGGCCAGCTATGGCTACACCTTC,CASSFPASYGYTF
TRBV4-2,NA,TRBJ2-5,17,TRBD2,TGTGCCAGCAGCCAAGATGGACTAGCGCAACCACAAGAGACCCAGTACTTC,CASSQDGLAQPQETQYF
TRBV7-4,NA,TRBJ2-7,14,TRBD2,TGTGCCCCATCGCGGGGGGCGAGTTCCTACGAGCAGTACTTC,CAPSRGASSYEQYF
TRBV5-1,few,TRBJ1-2,13,NA,TGCGCCAGCAGCTTGGCCGTTGGCTATGGCTACACCTTC,CASSLAVGYGYTF
TRBV11-2,few,TRBJ2-7,13,NA,TGTGCCAGCAGCTTAATGTCCCCCTACGAGCAGTACTTC,CASSLMSPYEQYF
TRBV5-1,NA,TRBJ2-1,19,NA,TGCGCCAGCAGCTTGAGAGGGGCCACAAGCCCCCAGGCCTACAATGAGCAGTTCTTC,CASSLRGATSPQAYNEQFF
TRBV7-2,NA,TRBJ1-6,14,NA,TGTGCCAGCAGCTTCACACCGGCCACTTCACCCCTCCACTTT,CASSFTPATSPLHF
TRBV18,few,TRBJ2-3,16,NA,TGTGCCAGCTCACCGCCCCTGAGTTGGGGCACAGATACGCAGTATTTT,CASSPPLSWGTDTQYF
TRBV29-1,NA,TRBJ1-1,13,NA,TGCAGCGTCGCTTCAGGGGCCCACACTGAAGCTTTCTTT,CSVASGAHTEAFF
TRBV12-3/TRBV12-4,few,TRBJ2-4,14,NA,TGTGCCAGCAGTTTAACAAGCGTTAAGAACATTCAGTACTTC,CASSLTSVKNIQYF
TRBV7-2,few,TRBJ2-1,12,NA,TGTGCCAGCAGCTTAGGGCTGGCTAGTTTGATCTTC,CASSLGLASLIF
TRBV6-5,NA,TRBJ2-7,15,NA,TGTGCCAGCAGTTTGGAGGGGGTCCCCCCCTACGAGCAGTACTTC,CASSLEGVPPYEQYF
TRBV10-3,few,TRBJ2-5,16,TRBD2,TGTGCCATCAGTGGATCGCTGGGAGGGACCGAAGAGACCCAGTACTTC,CAISGSLGGTEETQYF
TRBV20-1,NA,TRBJ2-3,13,NA,TGCAGTGCCGACGTTGGGGGCACAGATACGCAGTATTTT,CSADVGGTDTQYF
TRBV7-2,many,TRBJ2-7,14,NA,TGTGCCAGCAGCTTAGGAGGCAGGGCCTACGAGCAGTACTTC,CASSLGGRAYEQYF
TRBV6-5,NA,TRBJ1-2,13,TRBD1,TGTGCCAGCAGGGACAGGCGCCCCTATGGCTACACCTTC,CASRDRRPYGYTF
TRBV20-1,NA,TRBJ2-1,16,NA,TGCAGTGCTAGAGACCCTCAAGGACTGACACACAATGAGCAGTTCTTC,CSARDPQGLTHNEQFF
TRBV6-2/TRBV6-3,NA,TRBJ1-1,14,NA,TGTGCCAGCAGTTACTTCCAGGGAGGCACTGAAGCTTTCTTT,CASSYFQGGTEAFF
TRBV5-1,few,TRBJ1-2,14,NA,TGCGCCAGCAGCGCCGACGACAGAAACTATGGCTACACCTTC,CASSADDRNYGYTF
TRBV11-2,NA,TRBJ2-5,15,NA,TGTGCCAGCAGCTTCACGAGGGCTGGGCAAGAGACCCAGTACTTC,CASSFTRAGQETQYF
TRBV9,NA,TRBJ2-2,16,NA,TGTGCCAGCAGCCCGACCGGGACGGTGAACACCGGGGAGCTGTTTTTT,CASSPTGTVNTGELFF
TRBV27,few,TRBJ2-7,15,TRBD1,TGTGCCAGCAGTTTAGTAGGGACAGGGTATCACGAGCAGTACTTC,CASSLVGTGYHEQYF
TRBV7-9,many,TRBJ2-3,16,TRBD2,TGTGCCAGCAGCCCTTGGACTAGCGGGAAAGGAGATACGCAGTATTTT,CASSPWTSGKGDTQYF
TRBV5-5,few,TRBJ2-3,13,NA,TGTGCCAGCAGCTCCACACCCACAGATACGCAGTATTTT,CASSSTPTDTQYF
TRBV4-1,few,TRBJ2-3,16,TRBD1,TGCGCCAGCAGCCTTCATCAACAGGGGGCGGGAGATACGCAGTATTTT,CASSLHQQGAGDTQYF
TRBV19,few,TRBJ1-1,15,TRBD1,TGTGCCAGTAGTGTCGCCACAGGGGGGAACACTGAAGCTTTCTTT,CASSVATGGNTEAFF
TRBV5-6,NA,TRBJ2-7,15,TRBD1,TGTGCCAGCAGCCGCCTCGACAGGGACTCCTACGAGCAGTACTTC,CASSRLDRDSYEQYF
TRBV12-3/TRBV12-4,NA,TRBJ1-1,13,NA,TGTGCCAGCAGGCACACATTGAACACTGAAGCTTTCTTT,CASRHTLNTEAFF
TRBV7-9,NA,TRBJ1-4,16,TRBD1,TGTGCCAGCAGCCTAGGCTCAGGGGGCCGAAACGAAAAACTGTTTTTT,CASSLGSGGRNEKLFF
TRBV7-2,NA,TRBJ2-7,16,TRBD2,TGTGCCAGCAGCTTAGCGGCGGGAGGAGCCCTTGGGGAGCAGTACTTC,CASSLAAGGALGEQYF
TRBV5-6,few,TRBJ2-7,18,TRBD1,TGTGCCAGCAGCTTGGTTAGGAGGGGGACAGGTGGCTCCTACGAGCAGTACTTC,CASSLVRRGTGGSYEQYF
TRBV5-4,few,TRBJ2-7,14,NA,TGTGCCAGCAGCCCGCAGACGGGGGCCTACGAGCAGTACTTC,CASSPQTGAYEQYF
TRBV7-6,few,TRBJ1-2,15,NA,TGTGCCAGCAGCTTATCACAGGCAGGCTCCTATGGCTACACCTTC,CASSLSQAGSYGYTF
TRBV18,NA,TRBJ2-5,13,NA,TGTGCCAGCTCACCACCGGTATCAGAGACCCAGTACTTC,CASSPPVSETQYF
TRBV7-8,few,TRBJ1-5,15,NA,TGTGCCAGCAGCTTAGTGACAGGTACCGGTCAGCCCCAGCATTTT,CASSLVTGTGQPQHF
TRBV12-3/TRBV12-4,few,TRBJ1-4,11,NA,TGTGCCAGCAGTTTTTATGAAAAACTGTTTTTT,CASSFYEKLFF
TRBV12-3/TRBV12-4,NA,TRBJ2-1,12,NA,TGTGCCAGCAGTTTAGCGTCGACTGAGCAGTTCTTC,CASSLASTEQFF
TRBV5-1,few,TRBJ2-3,19,TRBD2,TGCGCCAGCAGCTCACTAGCGGGGGGGCACGGGATCAGCACAGATACGCAGTATTTT,CASSSLAGGHGISTDTQYF
TRBV20-1,few,TRBJ2-5,15,TRBD2,TGCAGTGCTAGATGGCCCGGGACTAAACAAGAGACCCAGTACTTC,CSARWPGTKQETQYF
TRBV12-3/TRBV12-4,NA,TRBJ2-3,15,NA,TGTGCCAGCAGTTTTCGGGGGCCAGGCACAGATACGCAGTATTTT,CASSFRGPGTDTQYF